The rows below give T cell receptor beta chains drawn from one sample of a study of T cells in Graves' hyperthyroidism and ophthalmopathy. TCRdb re-called the multiplex PCR reads with MiXCR, one entry per CDR3 protein. The sample gives 660,000 or so distinct CDR3 sequences, about 45% of which show up once; more than 7% is in the top ten. Sequencing input: peripheral blood or thyroid tissue (not recorded which). These receptors originate from an adult man with Graves' disease, either hyperthyroidism or ophthalmopathy (not recorded which). Both conserved end residues are trimmed from each CDR3. A D gene is named only where the DNA matches it firmly. Not all rows give a size; the values are once, few, many and, for expanded clones, a class.

cdr3_aa: ASSLDTNRVYEQY; v_call: TRBV7-2; j_call: TRBJ2-7; clone_size: .; d_call: .
cdr3_aa: AWSTGEIQPQH; v_call: TRBV7-8; j_call: TRBJ1-5; clone_size: .; d_call: TRBD1
cdr3_aa: SAKLSEATYEQY; v_call: TRBV20-1; j_call: TRBJ2-7; clone_size: few; d_call: .
cdr3_aa: SVEGPTYNEQF; v_call: TRBV29-1; j_call: TRBJ2-1; clone_size: .; d_call: .
cdr3_aa: ASRAGLKVDSNQPQH; v_call: TRBV2; j_call: TRBJ1-5; clone_size: few; d_call: .
cdr3_aa: ASCGTGDYEQY; v_call: TRBV10-3; j_call: TRBJ2-7; clone_size: .; d_call: TRBD1
cdr3_aa: AISDLGQGFGYT; v_call: TRBV10-3; j_call: TRBJ1-2; clone_size: .; d_call: TRBD1
cdr3_aa: ASSPGRYDYGYT; v_call: TRBV5-1; j_call: TRBJ1-2; clone_size: few; d_call: .
cdr3_aa: ASNVNSVSPLH; v_call: TRBV25-1; j_call: TRBJ1-6; clone_size: .; d_call: .
cdr3_aa: ATTRPGQTGNTIY; v_call: TRBV10-3; j_call: TRBJ1-3; clone_size: many; d_call: TRBD1
cdr3_aa: ASSATRTEMNTEAF; v_call: TRBV2; j_call: TRBJ1-1; clone_size: .; d_call: .
cdr3_aa: ASSERVRGYT; v_call: TRBV2; j_call: TRBJ1-2; clone_size: many; d_call: .
cdr3_aa: ASNGTGGGSGNTIY; v_call: TRBV5-2; j_call: TRBJ1-3; clone_size: .; d_call: .
cdr3_aa: ASSFMGAF; v_call: TRBV2; j_call: TRBJ1-1; clone_size: .; d_call: .
cdr3_aa: ASSYFPSTGKNTEAF; v_call: TRBV6-5; j_call: TRBJ1-1; clone_size: .; d_call: .
cdr3_aa: ASSPSGANQPQH; v_call: TRBV6-5; j_call: TRBJ1-5; clone_size: few; d_call: .
cdr3_aa: ASSYPGTAPNSPLH; v_call: TRBV10-2; j_call: TRBJ1-6; clone_size: .; d_call: TRBD1